The 23 T cell receptor beta chains listed next were all sequenced from one sample in a study of blood T cell repertoires in COVID-19. TCRdb's copy holds only in-frame clones and misses some; the assay was immunoSEQ multiplex PCR. The repertoire holds about 170,000 clones, with 70% to 85% as singletons. The sample was PBMCs or T cells enriched from blood (not recorded which). The receptors here all came from a woman in her seventies in a cohort exposed to, infected with or recovered from COVID-19 (not recorded which).

This clone was counted a single time. The genes are TRBV27 and TRBJ2-7; 7 nucleotides match TRBD2. Germline V gene lookup returns CDR1 MNHEY and CDR2 SMNVEV (reference sequence). The CDR3 spans 14 residues. V shed 2 bases and J 5 bases; nucleotides not matched to a gene: 6. In DNA, the CDR3 is TGTGCCAGCAGTTTAGCGGGAGTGGGGCACGAGCAGTACTTC. Residues: CASSLAGVGHEQYF.

The chain carries TRBV19 and TRBJ1-5; 7 nucleotides line up with TRBD1. Germline CDR1 LNHDA, CDR2 SQIVND (reference sequence). The CDR3 totals 16 residues. Trimming cost V 4 bases and J 6 bases; bases outside gene matches: 12. CDR3 in DNA: TGTGCCAGTAGTAAAGGGCCGGTGACAGGGAGTCAGCCCCAGCATTTT. Translation gives CASSKGPVTGSQPQHF. Looking up the rest from reference TRBV19 and TRBJ1-5 gives the full variable domain: DGGITQSPKYLFRKEGQNVTLSCEQNLNHDAMYWYRQDPGQGLRLIYYSQIVNDFQKGDIAEGYSVSREKKESFPLTVTSAQKNPTAFYLCASSKGPVTGSQPQHFGDGTRLSIL.

As regards this clone: The same CDR3 arises from other DNA sequences in this sample as well. The CDR3 DNA reads TGTGCCACCAGTGGGAGGGGGACTAGCGGGATTCAAGAGACCCAGTACTTC. Protein: CATSGRGTSGIQETQYF. The chain uses TRBV24-1 and TRBJ2-5; 13 bases agree with TRBD2. CDR3 size: 17 residues. CDR1 and CDR2 (germline): KGHDR, SFDVKD. Germline trimming cut 5 bases from V and 2 bases from J; bases unmatched to any gene: 7.

As DNA, the CDR3 is TGTGCCAGCAGCCAGCTAGGGTCAACAGGGTCTTCGAAAGCTTTCTTT. The encoded protein is CASSQLGSTGSSKAFF. V is TRBV3-1 (or the pseudogene TRBV3-2) and J is TRBJ1-1, with D tentatively TRBD1 (6 bases). Germline V gives CDR1 LGHDT, CDR2 YNNKEL (reference sequence). Trimming cost V 3 bases and J 9 bases, with 23 bases left between them. CDR3 length: 16 residues.

The J gene is TRBJ2-3, the V gene TRBV5-4; D is undetermined. The CDR3 contains 16 residues. CDR1 is SGHNT and CDR2 is YYREEE in the germline V gene (reference sequence). V lost 1 base to trimming and J lost 1 base, with 13 bases between them. This CDR3 is CASSLRLRPGTDTQYF. The CDR3 nucleotides are TGTGCCAGCAGCTTGCGGCTCAGGCCGGGCACAGATACGCAGTATTTT.

The table lists this clone with a few counts. V is TRBV5-4 and J is TRBJ2-2, with 8 positions matching TRBD2. The CDR3 extends over 16 amino acids. V gave up 0 bases and J gave up 6 bases; unmatched junction bases: 7. Looked up from germline, CDR1 is SGHNT and CDR2 is YYREEE (reference sequence). CDR3 in DNA: TGTGCCAGCAGCTTGGCGGGGGGGCTCGAGGCCGGGGAGCTGTTTTTT. Its protein product is CASSLAGGLEAGELFF.

The chain combines TRBV5-1 with TRBJ2-1; D may be TRBD1 (6 bases). V was cut by 4 bases and J by 5 bases, with 13 bases left in between. CDR3 length: 14 residues. CDR1 is SGHRS and CDR2 is YFSETQ in the germline V gene. The CDR3 reads CASSLEGQHNEQFF. In DNA form, the CDR3 reads TGCGCCAGCAGCCTAGAAGGACAGCACAATGAGCAGTTCTTC.

This clone was observed a handful of times. The V call is TRBV6-5, the J call TRBJ2-7; perhaps TRBD2 as D (6 bases). This CDR3 has 14 amino acids. V was clipped by 5 bases and J by 0 bases, with 11 bases between them. The V gene's germline CDR1 is MNHEY and CDR2 SVGAGI. CDR3: CASSPGLISYEQYF. In nucleotides, the CDR3 is TGTGCCAGCAGTCCAGGACTAATCTCCTACGAGCAGTACTTC.

This clone was seen a few times. The V call is TRBV25-1, the J call TRBJ1-6, with TRBD1 matching 11 bases. Germline V gene sequence: CDR1 MGHDK, CDR2 SYGVNS. The ends lost 1 base at V and 8 bases at J; junction bases unmatched: 7. CDR3 size: 17 residues. The CDR3 spells CASSEFRTGGLDSPLHF. The CDR3 region has the DNA TGTGCCAGCAGTGAATTCCGGACAGGGGGCTTGGATTCACCCCTCCACTTT.

This chain connects TRBV10-3 to TRBJ2-3, with 7 bases aligning to TRBD1. CDR1 ENHRY and CDR2 SYGVKD come from the germline V gene. V shed 5 bases and J 3 bases; nucleotides not matched to a gene: 11. The CDR3 has 16 residues. The CDR3 is CAISPGRTGETDTQYF. CDR3 nucleotide sequence: TGTGCCATCAGTCCGGGACGAACAGGGGAGACAGATACGCAGTATTTT.

On this clone: Its ends do not fully match the called genes, so a read error is possible. The gene calls are TRBV9 and TRBJ2-3; 7 bases align to TRBD2. CDR1 and CDR2 from the germline V gene are SGDLS and YYNGEE. The CDR3 is 14 amino acids. The CDR3 region is CASSVAGGTNTQYF. The CDR3, as DNA: TGTGCCAGCAGCGTAGCGGGAGGCACAAATACGCAGTATTTT.

The sample holds a few counts of this clone. CDR3 region: CASRFVAGEETQYF. The CDR3 DNA reads TGTGCCAGCAGATTTGTGGCGGGGGAAGAGACCCAGTACTTC. The chain joins TRBV27 to TRBJ2-5, with TRBD2 matching 7 bases. J lost 3 bases, V lost 6 bases, and 7 bases had no gene match. CDR1 is MNHEY and CDR2 is SMNVEV in the germline V gene (reference sequence). The CDR3 is made up of 14 amino acids.

CDR3 DNA sequence: TGCGCCAGCAGCTATCAGGCTGCAACTAATGAAAAACTGTTTTTT. Amino acids: CASSYQAATNEKLFF. This chain connects TRBV5-1 to TRBJ1-4, with D unresolved. CDR3 length: 15 amino acids. Trimming cost V 3 bases and J 0 bases, with 9 bases left between them. Germline V CDR1 and CDR2: SGHRS, YFSETQ.

J is TRBJ2-1 and V is TRBV24-1, with D possibly matching TRBD1 (5 bases). Trimming left V 9 bases short and J 8 bases short, with 10 bases between. The CDR3 consists of 11 residues. The germline CDR1 and CDR2 sequences are KGHDR and SFDVKD. The CDR3: CATQGYDEQFF. CDR3 DNA sequence: TGTGCCACCCAGGGTTACGATGAGCAGTTCTTC.

This clone came up a few times. The chain uses TRBV20-1 and TRBJ2-7, with D perhaps matching TRBD1 (5 bases). The germline V gene has CDR1 DFQATT and CDR2 SNEGSKA (reference sequence). The CDR3 is made up of 14 amino acids. V was cut by 3 bases and J by 2 bases, with 14 bases left in between. As DNA, the CDR3 is TGCAGTGCTAGTAGGGGATCGACGCCCTACGAGCAGTACTTC. Its translation: CSASRGSTPYEQYF.

This chain joins TRBV30 and TRBJ2-7, with D perhaps TRBD2 (6 bases). This CDR3 comprises 17 residues. V was shortened by 1 base and J by 0 bases, with 19 bases between the two germline ends. Germline lookup yields CDR1 GTSNPN and CDR2 SVGIG (reference sequence). The CDR3 spells CAWSGGVRRGGSYEQYF. In DNA, the CDR3 is TGTGCCTGGAGTGGGGGCGTACGGCGGGGTGGCTCCTACGAGCAGTACTTC.

A single count supports this clone. The chain links TRBV27 to TRBJ1-5, with D perhaps matching TRBD1 (6 bases). The CDR3 spans 13 residues. The V gene's germline CDR1 is MNHEY and CDR2 SMNVEV (reference sequence). V lost 6 bases to trimming and J lost 4 bases, with 10 bases between them. The CDR3 protein is CASRPQGNQPQHF. DNA of the CDR3: TGTGCCAGCAGGCCGCAGGGGAATCAGCCCCAGCATTTT.

The chain uses TRBV7-3 and TRBJ2-1, with 9 bases fitting TRBD2. This CDR3 region has 15 residues. The germline CDR1 and CDR2 sequences are SGHTA and FQGTGA. The junction had 5 bases not matched to a gene; V was cut back by 4 bases and J by 4 bases. The chain's CDR3 is CASSSVAGVYNEQFF. In DNA, the CDR3 is TGTGCCAGCAGCTCCGTAGCGGGGGTATACAATGAGCAGTTCTTC.

This chain joins TRBV7-9 and TRBJ1-5; D ambiguous. Germline CDR1 and CDR2: SEHNR and FQNEAQ (reference sequence). The CDR3 runs 13 residues. Trimming removed 5 bases at V and 8 bases at J, with 13 bases between. The CDR3 loop reads CASSRRPAEPQHF. CDR3 DNA sequence: TGTGCCAGCAGCCGGAGGCCCGCGGAGCCCCAGCATTTT.

The J gene is TRBJ2-3, the V gene TRBV2; TRBD1 is a possible D gene (6 bases). This CDR3 region has 14 residues. Germline CDR1 reads SNHLY; CDR2 reads FYNNEI. Trimming took off 5 bases at V and 4 bases at J, with 13 bases between the two ends. CDR3 in DNA: TGTGCCAGCAGTCAGGGCCGACAGGCAGATACGCAGTATTTT. It is translated as CASSQGRQADTQYF.

The chain couples TRBV7-6 to TRBJ1-2; 10 bases match TRBD1. This CDR3 comprises 14 residues. V was clipped by 5 bases and J by 6 bases; unmatched bases: 6. Looked up from germline, CDR1 is SGHVS and CDR2 is FNYEAQ. The CDR3 nucleotides read TGTGCCAGCAGCCTCCGGACAGGGGGGGATGGCTACACCTTC. This encodes CASSLRTGGDGYTF.

This clone occurred once. The chain recombines TRBV11-2 with TRBJ2-2; TRBD2 aligns across 12 bases. Trimming took 5 bases from V and 6 from J; bases not matched to a gene: 7. This CDR3 region has 16 residues. CDR1 and CDR2 from the germline V gene are SGHAT and FQNNGV. CDR3 amino acids: CASSGAGLAGAGELFF. Written as DNA, the CDR3 is TGTGCCAGCAGCGGGGCGGGACTAGCGGGCGCCGGGGAGCTGTTTTTT.

There are a few counts of this clone. The chain carries TRBV10-1 and TRBJ1-5; a weak D match, TRBD1 (5 bases). V shed 7 bases and J shed 7 bases, with 20 bases lying between them. Germline V gene sequence: CDR1 WNHNN, CDR2 SYGVQD (reference sequence). The CDR3 loop spans 15 amino acids. The CDR3 region is CASTCRQKCTQPQHF. CDR3 coding DNA: TGCGCCAGCACCTGCAGACAGAAATGTACCCAGCCCCAGCATTTT.